This TCR beta chain was profiled in a study of PD-L1 blockade in urothelial cancer. Study overall: Patients took up atezolizumab in the mid-2010s at 1,200 mg intravenously every 3 weeks. Analysis of blood occurred 3 weeks (second dose) and 6 weeks after treatment start.

The CDR3 length is 15 residues. Losses at the gene ends were 3 bases for V and 6 bases for J; bases not matched to a gene: 5. Germline CDR1 is KGHSH and CDR2 is LQKENI. On this clone: The antigen remains undetermined.

Repertoires were generated with immunoSEQ multiplex PCR, while TCRdb's copy carries only in-frame clones and drops some. The data contain roughly 56,000 clones, roughly 84% of them singletons. Noted time point: pretreatment peripheral blood. Each patient gave between 1 and 8 samples of peripheral blood mononuclear cells, which were collected pretreatment and during treatment. Whole-study results and caveats: Pretreatment peripheral blood TCR clonality that fell below the median predicted better survival among the patients studied.

The chain recombines TRBV18 with TRBJ1-5; 10 bases are shared with TRBD1. Sequences were derived from PBMCs, sampled around atezolizumab (anti-PD-L1) treatment. The source is a man aged 55 to 70 with urothelial cancer. CDR3 nucleotide sequence: TGTGCCAGCTCACCCGGACAGGGGGAGGCTCAGCCCCAGCATTTT. Translating gives CASSPGQGEAQPQHF.